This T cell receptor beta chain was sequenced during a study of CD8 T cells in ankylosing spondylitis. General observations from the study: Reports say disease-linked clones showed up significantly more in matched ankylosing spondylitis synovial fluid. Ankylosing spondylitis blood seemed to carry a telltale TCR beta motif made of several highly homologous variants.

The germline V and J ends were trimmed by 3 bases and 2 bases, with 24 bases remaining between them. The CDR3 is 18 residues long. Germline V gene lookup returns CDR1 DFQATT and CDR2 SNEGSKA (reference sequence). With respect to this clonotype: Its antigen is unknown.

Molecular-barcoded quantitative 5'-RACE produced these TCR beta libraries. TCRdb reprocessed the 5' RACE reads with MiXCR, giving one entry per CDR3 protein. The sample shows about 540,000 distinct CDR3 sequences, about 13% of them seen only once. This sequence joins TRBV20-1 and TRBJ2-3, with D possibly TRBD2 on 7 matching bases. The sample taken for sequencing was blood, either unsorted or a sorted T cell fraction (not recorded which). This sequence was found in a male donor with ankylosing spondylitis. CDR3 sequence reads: CSARDDREARGFTDTQYF. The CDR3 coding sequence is TGCAGTGCTAGGGATGATCGGGAGGCCAGGGGATTCACAGATACGCAGTATTTT.